The T cell receptor (beta chain) under discussion was sequenced for a study of blood T cells in healthy people across ages (dated by TCRdb to the mid-2010s). Background for the entire study: In model experiments, roughly one uniquely barcoded TCR beta cDNA molecule per two T cells was captured by template switching. To avoid experimental bias, donors of different ages were spread randomly across the sequencing lanes. Two additional independent replicas of 1 million unique cDNA reads from the same blood draw were analyzed for two donors (one aged 18 to 29 and one aged 80 or older). Using deep sequencing normalized with unique cDNA molecular identifiers, the study measured how TCR beta repertoire diversity changes with age. The donors were divided into four age groups: young (average approximately 17 years), middle-aged (approximately 39), aged (approximately 62) and long-lived (more than 75). Findings and caveats that apply to the study as a whole: Compared with the aged group, the long-lived group had more naive CD4+ T cells, fewer expanded clones and increased TCR diversity, suggesting age selection. Donor CMV infection status was unknown, potentially confounding age-related changes in expanded clonotypes. Observed TCR beta diversity correlated strongly with the percentage of naive T cells measured by flow cytometry. Because profiling used bulk unsorted PBMCs, naive and antigen-experienced compartments could not be compared conclusively. Observed TCR beta diversity per million T cells fell roughly linearly with age, and a significant reduction was already apparent by age around 44. Estimates of total diversity based on one million sequenced T cells were considered lower bounds and underestimates.

V and J are trimmed by 6 bases and 1 base, and the gene matches miss 6 bases of the junction. The CDR3 runs 15 amino acids, cysteine and phenylalanine included. Left in the record is the CDR3 DNA by itself, 45 bases read in frame from the first base. CDR1 and CDR2 are read off the germline V gene (reference sequence) as MNHEY and SMNVEV. On this clonotype itself: Its antigen specificity is not known. Per-base quality was not reported, and no clone a single base away is much larger than it.

Systemically healthy Caucasian individuals from Russia, some 38 in total and aged roughly 6 to 100 years, were included as donors. Approximately 10 milliliters of peripheral blood were collected from each donor into EDTA-treated Vacutainer tubes. Ficoll-Paque density-gradient centrifugation was used to isolate PBMCs, with at least 6 million obtained per sample. Total RNA, at least 5.5 micrograms per sample, was extracted from PBMCs with Trizol reagent. Naive CD45RAhigh/CD27high T cell percentages were measured by flow cytometry on a PBMC aliquot from every donor. Preparation of the library involved 5' RACE. This sample was sequenced with an Illumina HiSeq 2500. The second PCR ran for roughly 7 to 12 cycles and used a J-beta primer mix along with a sample-barcoded 5' primer. Each TCR beta cDNA molecule received a unique molecular identifier from a template-switch 5' adaptor carrying 12 random nucleotides. Each sample yielded at least 2.5 million CDR3-containing paired-end reads. All of the RNA was converted into first-strand cDNA using the Mint cDNA synthesis kit, with a TRBC-specific oligonucleotide serving as the primer. All cDNA was treated with uracil-DNA glycosylase and then went through a first 18-cycle PCR with the universal primers M1SS and BC2_uni_R. In the authors' own workflow: For normalization, 1 million high-quality reads, each with a distinct molecular identifier, were randomly selected from each sample. Instead of being binned into consensus sequences, reads that shared molecular identifiers were thrown out. MiTCR, run with a Q25 quality threshold and the strictest error-elimination algorithm, handled CDR3 identification, clonotype clustering and error correction. A nonparametric unseen species model with Euler transformation was used to estimate a lower bound on total TCR beta diversity. The public reads were quality trimmed at Q25 with fastp and then assembled into clones with MiXCR by TCRdb, keeping productive beta chains. A single entry per CDR3 protein holds the most common genes and DNA from its merged rows. The V and J calls come from TCRdb's annotation, not from the publication. This sample gives 600,000 to 850,000 distinct CDR3 sequences in total; 40% to 45% of them show up just once. The biggest ten clones account for more than 20% of the sample.

Input material: blood. The receptor's source is an older woman in good health. Recombination joined TRBV27 with TRBJ1-1; TRBD1 aligns with 9 central bases. The CDR3 loop reads CASSPLQGANTEAFF. The nucleotides read TGTGCCAGCAGCCCTCTACAGGGGGCGAACACTGAAGCTTTCTTT.